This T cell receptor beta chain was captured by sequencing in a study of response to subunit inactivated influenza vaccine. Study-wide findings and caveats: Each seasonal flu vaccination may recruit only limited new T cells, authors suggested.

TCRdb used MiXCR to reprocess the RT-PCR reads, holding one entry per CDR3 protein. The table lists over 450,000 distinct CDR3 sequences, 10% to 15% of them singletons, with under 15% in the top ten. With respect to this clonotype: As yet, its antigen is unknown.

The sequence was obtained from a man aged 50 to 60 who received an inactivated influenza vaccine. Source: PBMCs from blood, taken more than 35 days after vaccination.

CDR3 loop: CSARMRLAVETQYF. CDR3 in DNA: TGCAGTGCTAGGATGCGACTAGCGGTAGAGACCCAGTACTTC. The chain uses TRBV20-1 and TRBJ2-5; 9 bases fit TRBD2. There are 14 residues in the CDR3. CDR1 is DFQATT, CDR2 SNEGSKA, per germline (reference sequence). Trimming cost V 3 bases and J 4 bases; bases outside gene matches: 6.